Listed here are 3 T cell receptor beta chains from one sample, sequenced in a study of control samples from healthy donors and cancer patients. Sequencing was performed with immunoSEQ multiplex PCR; in TCRdb, only in-frame clones are kept and a portion is missing. Of about 80,000 clones detected, roughly nine tenths appear once; the ten largest clones hold 17%. Source material: blood. These receptors all come from a man in his forties or fifties in good health.

This clone occurred a few times. The chain is built from TRBV5-1 and TRBJ1-3; 10 bases fit TRBD1. V dropped 0 bases and J dropped 3; count of bases not matched to a gene: 6. This CDR3 comprises 17 residues. Germline loops: CDR1 SGHRS, CDR2 YFSETQ. The CDR3 sequence is CASSLDRQGASGNTIYF. CDR3 sequence (DNA): TGCGCCAGCAGCTTGGATCGACAGGGGGCAAGTGGAAACACCATATATTTT.

The CDR3 sequence is CASSQDQTGGQYF. The CDR3 coding sequence is TGTGCCAGCAGCCAAGATCAGACAGGGGGTCAGTACTTC. This chain joins TRBV3-1 (or the pseudogene TRBV3-2) and TRBJ2-4, with 9 positions matching TRBD1. The germline gives CDR1 LGHDT, CDR2 YNNKEL (reference sequence). With V trimmed by 0 bases and J by 12 bases, 3 bases remained unmatched. The CDR3 has 13 residues.

This sequence joins TRBV5-6 and TRBJ1-6; possible D gene TRBD1, 5 bases. The V gene's germline CDR1 is SGHDT and CDR2 YYEEEE. The CDR3 covers 15 residues. Between the trimmed V and J ends, which lost 1 base and 6 bases, there was a span of 11 bases. In DNA form, the CDR3 reads TGTGCCAGCAGCTTGCTCGGGCAGGGTAATTCACCCCTCCACTTT. It encodes CASSLLGQGNSPLHF.